This passage covers 14 T cell receptor beta chains from one sample sequenced in a study of TIL therapy for anti-PD-1-resistant metastatic lung cancer. Time point noted: pre-treatment sample, taken before nivolumab and TIL therapy. The tumor samples were excised metastases, mostly pleural nodules or supraclavicular lymph nodes. This was the immunoSEQ v3 assay. The table came from immunoSEQ multiplex PCR; TCRdb's copy has only in-frame clones and leaves some out. The sample contains around 100,000 clones, around three fifths of which appear only once. Sequencing was performed on tumor tissue, taken at baseline. These receptors all come from a person between 25 and 80 years old with non-small cell lung cancer.

This chain joins TRBV3-1 (or the pseudogene TRBV3-2) and TRBJ2-7; no reliable D call. The length of the CDR3 is 14 residues. Germline CDR1 is LGHDT and CDR2 is YNNKEL (reference sequence). V lost 4 bases and J 5 bases, leaving 15 bases between the germline ends. The CDR3 sequence is CASSRTVERDEQYF. The CDR3 DNA sequence: TGTGCCAGCAGCCGAACAGTGGAGAGAGACGAGCAGTACTTC.

In this sample, this clone is medium-sized. The gene calls are TRBV28 and TRBJ2-1; TRBD2 matches 7 bases. V trimming: 5 bases; J trimming: 8 bases; junction bases outside the gene matches: 6. The CDR3 has 13 amino acids. Germline-derived CDR1 and CDR2 are MDHEN and SYDVKM. The CDR3 reads CASSSGVKYEQFF. In DNA, the CDR3 is TGTGCCAGCAGTAGCGGGGTAAAGTATGAGCAGTTCTTC. The full variable domain, rest sourced from reference TRBV28 and TRBJ2-1, is DVKVTQSSRYLVKRTGEKVFLECVQDMDHENMFWYRQDPGLGLRLIYFSYDVKMKEKGDIPEGYSVSREKKERFSLILESASTNQTSMYLCASSSGVKYEQFFGPGTRLTVL.

V usage is TRBV27 and J usage is TRBJ2-4; perhaps TRBD1 as D (6 bases). CDR1 and CDR2 (germline): MNHEY, SMNVEV (reference sequence). V dropped 2 bases and J dropped 4 bases, with 12 bases sitting between them. The CDR3 length is 15 residues. CDR3 sequence: CASSLVGQGKNIQYF. For the CDR3, the DNA is TGTGCCAGCAGTTTAGTCGGCCAGGGGAAAAACATTCAGTACTTC.

V usage is TRBV2 and J usage is TRBJ2-1, with D uncertain. The CDR3 is 15 amino acids. Germline V lookup: CDR1 SNHLY, CDR2 FYNNEI. Trimming shortened V by 3 bases and J by 4 bases, and 13 bases separated the two germline ends. CDR3 region: CASSESAEVYNEQFF. Here the CDR3 DNA reads TGTGCCAGCAGTGAGTCGGCCGAAGTTTACAATGAGCAGTTCTTC.

The CDR3: CASSVAGADTQYF. In DNA form, the CDR3 reads TGTGCCAGCAGCGTAGCCGGGGCAGATACGCAGTATTTT. The J gene is TRBJ2-3, the V gene TRBV9; perhaps TRBD2 as D (5 bases). The CDR3 runs to 13 residues. Germline loops: CDR1 SGDLS, CDR2 YYNGEE. Trimming took 0 bases from V and 4 from J, leaving 6 bases between them.

The rearrangement joins TRBV9 to TRBJ1-1, with D unresolved. Germline loops: CDR1 SGDLS, CDR2 YYNGEE. V was shortened by 0 bases and J by 1 base, with 4 bases between the two germline ends. The CDR3 has 13 amino acids. The CDR3 sequence: CASSVERNTEAFF. The CDR3 DNA follows: TGTGCCAGCAGCGTAGAAAGGAACACTGAAGCTTTCTTT.

The chain combines TRBV7-2 with TRBJ2-7; TRBD2 aligns across 8 bases. Germline CDR1 reads SGHTA; CDR2 reads FQGNSA. Trimming cost V 4 bases and J 0 bases; bases outside gene matches: 8. The CDR3 sequence is 16 residues long. The DNA for the CDR3 is TGTGCCAGCAGCTCCCCGGGACTAGTCTCCTCCTACGAGCAGTACTTC. Translated, it gives CASSSPGLVSSYEQYF. The full variable domain, in which reference TRBV7-2 and TRBJ2-7 provide the parts outside the CDR3, is GAGVSQSPSNKVTEKGKDVELRCDPISGHTALYWYRQSLGQGLEFLIYFQGNSAPDKSGLPSDRFSAERTGGSVSTLTIQRTQQEDSAVYLCASSSPGLVSSYEQYFGPGTRLTVT.

This clone was seen ten or more times. The rearrangement joins TRBV30 to TRBJ2-1, with TRBD2 matching 11 bases. The CDR3 is 15 amino acids. Per the germline V gene, CDR1 is GTSNPN and CDR2 is SVGIG (reference sequence). The J segment lost 5 bases and the V segment lost 4 bases, leaving 7 bases of the junction unmatched. The CDR3 bases are TGTGCCTGGAAGGTAGGACTAGCGGGTCACAATGAGCAGTTCTTC. This translates into CAWKVGLAGHNEQFF.

The chain links TRBV3-1 (or the pseudogene TRBV3-2) to TRBJ2-4; D uncertain. CDR1 LGHDT and CDR2 YNNKEL come from the germline V gene (reference sequence). The V and J ends lost 7 bases and 12 bases respectively, with 4 bases between them. This CDR3 spans 8 amino acids. CDR3 nucleotide sequence: TGTGCCAGCAAGGATCAGTACTTC. Translated, it gives CASKDQYF.

This clone was picked up a small number of times. V gene TRBV7-2 combines with J gene TRBJ2-3, with D perhaps matching TRBD1 (7 bases). The CDR3 has 17 residues. V lost 5 bases and J lost 3, with 21 bases in between. In germline, CDR1 is SGHTA, CDR2 FQGNSA. The CDR3 DNA reads TGTGCCAGCAGCCTAGGTGGAGGGGGCTATAGAACAGATACGCAGTATTTT. This codes for CASSLGGGGYRTDTQYF.

The chain couples TRBV18 to TRBJ2-1; D uncertain. This CDR3 is 14 amino acids long. V lost 2 bases to trimming and J lost 5 bases, with 10 bases between them. Germline V gives CDR1 KGHSH, CDR2 LQKENI. The CDR3 sequence: CASSPSFRNNEQFF. The CDR3 nucleotides read TGTGCCAGCTCACCATCTTTCAGGAACAATGAGCAGTTCTTC.

The V and J genes are TRBV5-1 and TRBJ2-7; D possibly corresponds to TRBD2 (7 bases). The germline V and J ends were trimmed by 4 bases and 4 bases, with 21 bases remaining between them. Germline loops: CDR1 SGHRS, CDR2 YFSETQ. The CDR3 sequence is 16 residues long. The CDR3 loop reads CASSPGGSAGLYEQYF. Here the CDR3 DNA reads TGCGCCAGCAGCCCGGGGGGCTCAGCGGGATTGTACGAGCAGTACTTC.

The count of this clone is one. V is TRBV4-1 and J is TRBJ2-7; perhaps D is TRBD1 or TRBD2 (7 bases each). This CDR3 has 14 amino acids. Germline V lookup: CDR1 MGHRA, CDR2 YSYEKL. Trimming removed 2 bases from V and 4 bases from J, with 12 bases in between. The CDR3: CASSQNRGGYEQYF. The CDR3 DNA reads TGCGCCAGCAGCCAAAACAGGGGAGGGTACGAGCAGTACTTC.

V and J are TRBV7-2 and TRBJ1-1; D unresolved. This CDR3 contains 14 residues. V was clipped by 1 base and J by 2 bases, with 8 bases between them. Germline V gene lookup returns CDR1 SGHTA and CDR2 FQGNSA. The CDR3 bases are TGTGCCAGCAGCTTAGAATGGTTTAACACTGAAGCTTTCTTT. It translates to CASSLEWFNTEAFF.